A single sample is the source of the 31 T cell receptor beta chains below, sequenced in a study of blood T cell repertoires in COVID-19. Repertoires were generated with immunoSEQ multiplex PCR, while TCRdb's copy carries only in-frame clones and drops some. The sample yields 270,000 or so clones, around four fifths seen once. Sequenced input: peripheral blood. The receptor set was obtained from a woman between 45 and 60 years old who had recovered from COVID-19.

This clone was seen only a few times. The CDR3 is CASPSPGDREGYLWGYTF. DNA for the CDR3: TGTGCCAGCCCATCACCCGGGGACAGGGAAGGGTACCTATGGGGCTACACCTTC. The V gene is TRBV25-1, the J gene TRBJ1-2; 9 bases match TRBD1. The CDR3 runs to 18 residues. The germline V gene encodes CDR1 MGHDK and CDR2 SYGVNS. V shed 8 bases, J shed 8 bases, and the junction held 24 bases outside the gene matches.

The chain uses TRBV30 and TRBJ1-5, with D tentatively TRBD1 (6 bases). The CDR3 covers 16 residues. Trimming cost V 1 base and J 3 bases, with 16 bases left between them. The germline CDR1 and CDR2 sequences are GTSNPN and SVGIG (reference sequence). The DNA for the CDR3 is TGTGCCTGGAGTGGGAGAGGGGGAGCGTCCAATCAGCCCCAGCATTTT. Residues: CAWSGRGGASNQPQHF.

This clone came up once. V gene TRBV7-2 combines with J gene TRBJ1-4, with D possibly being TRBD1 (5 bases). The CDR3 extends over 17 amino acids. The V end lost 1 base, the J end lost 7 bases, and 19 bases lay between the germline ends. CDR1 SGHTA and CDR2 FQGNSA come from the germline V gene. The DNA for the CDR3 is TGTGCCAGCAGCTTAGTCGGATCCAGGCAGGGAGGTGAAAAACTGTTTTTT. It specifies CASSLVGSRQGGEKLFF.

CDR3 sequence: CASSRGAGEGGEQFF. The CDR3 nucleotides read TGTGCCAGCAGCCGGGGGGCGGGAGAGGGCGGTGAGCAGTTCTTC. V gene TRBV13 combines with J gene TRBJ2-1; tentative D call: TRBD2 (7 bases). CDR1 and CDR2 (germline): PRHDT, FYEKMQ (reference sequence). V was shortened by 5 bases and J by 9 bases, with 20 bases between the two germline ends. This CDR3 is 15 amino acids long.

The rearrangement joins TRBV2 to TRBJ2-5; 7 bases align to TRBD2. This CDR3 comprises 13 residues. J lost 7 bases, V lost 8 bases, and 10 bases had no gene match. Germline V gives CDR1 SNHLY, CDR2 FYNNEI. The CDR3, as DNA: TGTGCCAGCGGCCCCGGACTAGAAGGGACCCAGTACTTC. Protein product: CASGPGLEGTQYF.

The chain is built from TRBV30 and TRBJ1-2, with D possibly being TRBD1 (6 bases). Germline V lookup: CDR1 GTSNPN, CDR2 SVGIG (reference sequence). This CDR3 is built from 13 residues. V was cut by 2 bases and J by 4 bases, with 11 bases left in between. This CDR3 reads CAWSTRTVYGYTF. CDR3 sequence (DNA): TGTGCCTGGAGTACCCGGACAGTCTATGGCTACACCTTC.

The chain combines TRBV19 with TRBJ1-1; D unclear. This CDR3 region has 13 residues. Between the trimmed V and J ends, which lost 6 bases and 1 base, there was a span of 9 bases. Germline V lookup: CDR1 LNHDA, CDR2 SQIVND (reference sequence). CDR3: CASSGVRNTEAFF. CDR3 nucleotides: TGTGCCAGTAGCGGAGTTCGGAACACTGAAGCTTTCTTT.

The chain has TRBV6-6 and TRBJ2-7; 9 positions agree with TRBD1. Per the germline V gene, CDR1 is MNHNY and CDR2 is SVGAGI (reference sequence). Trimming removed 2 bases from V and 2 bases from J; junction bases left unmatched: 7. The CDR3 sequence is 16 residues long. For the CDR3, the DNA is TGTGCCAGCAGTTACACAAAGACAGGGGGGACCTACGAGCAGTACTTC. Amino acids: CASSYTKTGGTYEQYF.

V usage is TRBV23-1 and J usage is TRBJ1-2; D might be TRBD1 (6 bases). TRBV23-1 is an ORF for which the function is uncertain. CDR3 length: 16 amino acids. With 6 bases removed from V and 2 bases from J, the gap between germline ends came to 19 bases. In DNA, the CDR3 is TGCGCCAGCAGCCACCCAGGGGTTATTAGGAACTATGGCTACACCTTC. Translating gives CASSHPGVIRNYGYTF.

Only a few counts were recorded for this clone. The chain couples TRBV28 to TRBJ2-7; no reliable D call. Germline lookup yields CDR1 MDHEN and CDR2 SYDVKM. With 7 bases removed from V and 3 bases from J, the gap between germline ends came to 22 bases. CDR3 length equals 16 residues. The CDR3 loop is CASTPHPGSNYYEQYF. The CDR3 DNA sequence: TGTGCCAGCACACCCCACCCCGGGTCAAACTACTACGAGCAGTACTTC.

The rearrangement uses TRBV4-3 and TRBJ2-2, with TRBD2 matching 8 bases. After removal of 0 bases from V and 3 bases from J, the junction contained 6 bases not matched to a gene. The CDR3 extends over 17 amino acids. Germline V gene sequence: CDR1 LGHNA, CDR2 YSLEER. The CDR3 here is CASSQDPGTRDTGELFF. The CDR3 bases are TGCGCCAGCAGCCAAGACCCCGGGACTAGGGACACCGGGGAGCTGTTTTTT.

This clone was counted at least ten times. The chain has TRBV7-9 and TRBJ2-4; D is unclear. The CDR3 has 13 residues. The V end was cut by 8 bases, the J end by 1 base, with 9 bases between. CDR1 is SEHNR, CDR2 FQNEAQ, per germline (reference sequence). The CDR3 reads CASEPGAKNIQYF. The CDR3 DNA reads as TGTGCCAGCGAACCCGGGGCCAAAAACATTCAGTACTTC.

V usage is TRBV5-1 and J usage is TRBJ1-4; D gene unclear. The CDR3 sequence is 13 residues long. V was cut by 4 bases and J by 10 bases, with 14 bases left in between. Germline CDR1 and CDR2: SGHRS and YFSETQ. Here the CDR3 DNA reads TGCGCCAGCAGCCCATGGCTGATTGGAAAACTGTTTTTT. It is translated as CASSPWLIGKLFF.

The chain employs TRBV13 and TRBJ2-7; D is possibly TRBD2 (6 bases). The CDR3 runs 16 residues. Germline V gene lookup returns CDR1 PRHDT and CDR2 FYEKMQ (reference sequence). The V end was cut by 0 bases, the J end by 5 bases, with 17 bases between. The CDR3 coding sequence is TGTGCCAGCAGCTTAGGCCAACTAGCTCCTGGGGACGAGCAGTACTTC. Its translation: CASSLGQLAPGDEQYF.

J is TRBJ1-1 and V is TRBV9; possible D gene TRBD1, 5 bases. Trimming cost V 4 bases and J 3 bases, with 16 bases left between them. Germline V gene sequence: CDR1 SGDLS, CDR2 YYNGEE. The CDR3 is 15 residues long. This CDR3 reads CASSPQVGGYTEAFF. The DNA of the CDR3 is TGTGCCAGCAGCCCCCAGGTGGGGGGTTACACTGAAGCTTTCTTT.

This chain connects TRBV3-1 (or the pseudogene TRBV3-2) to TRBJ2-2; a weak D match, TRBD1 (5 bases). With 4 bases removed from V and 7 bases from J, the gap between germline ends came to 16 bases. CDR1 is LGHDT and CDR2 is YNNKEL in the germline V gene (reference sequence). The CDR3 sequence is 15 residues long. CDR3 amino acids: CASSPPWGVVGELFF. As DNA, the CDR3 is TGTGCCAGCAGCCCCCCCTGGGGCGTCGTCGGGGAGCTGTTTTTT.

J is TRBJ2-5 and V is TRBV11-2; a weak D match, TRBD1 (6 bases). The CDR3 runs 15 residues. The V end was cut by 0 bases, the J end by 3 bases, with 11 bases between. Germline loops: CDR1 SGHAT, CDR2 FQNNGV. This CDR3 is CASSLEGAREETQYF. The CDR3 DNA reads TGTGCCAGCAGCTTAGAGGGGGCGCGGGAAGAGACCCAGTACTTC.

The chain employs TRBV3-1 (or the pseudogene TRBV3-2) and TRBJ1-4, with D hard to call. This CDR3 spans 14 amino acids. The V end lost 6 bases, the J end lost 3 bases, and 11 bases lay between the germline ends. The germline V gene encodes CDR1 LGHDT and CDR2 YNNKEL (reference sequence). CDR3 nucleotide sequence: TGTGCCAGCAGTCTCTCAGTTTCTAATGAAAAACTGTTTTTT. Protein: CASSLSVSNEKLFF.

The chain links TRBV30 to TRBJ2-5; D is unresolved. The germline gives CDR1 GTSNPN, CDR2 SVGIG (reference sequence). The CDR3 contains 11 residues. V was clipped by 2 bases and J by 2 bases, with 3 bases between them. In nucleotides, the CDR3 is TGTGCCTGGAGTCCTCAAGAGACCCAGTACTTC. Encoded protein: CAWSPQETQYF.

The rearrangement joins TRBV19 to TRBJ2-3, with 10 bases lining up with TRBD2. V lost 5 bases, J lost 6 bases, and 11 bases stayed unmatched. From germline, CDR1 is LNHDA and CDR2 SQIVND (reference sequence). The length of the CDR3 is 16 residues. The CDR3 bases are TGTGCCAGTAGTCCCTCGACTAGCGGGTTTGGGGATACGCAGTATTTT. The encoded protein is CASSPSTSGFGDTQYF. Based on the CDR3 plus reference TRBV19 and TRBJ2-3, the full variable domain is DGGITQSPKYLFRKEGQNVTLSCEQNLNHDAMYWYRQDPGQGLRLIYYSQIVNDFQKGDIAEGYSVSREKKESFPLTVTSAQKNPTAFYLCASSPSTSGFGDTQYFGPGTRLTVL.

The J gene is TRBJ2-5, the V gene TRBV19; TRBD2 matches 11 bases. The CDR3 covers 16 residues. V was pared by 6 bases and J by 5 bases, with 11 bases of the junction left unmatched. Germline loops: CDR1 LNHDA, CDR2 SQIVND (reference sequence). The CDR3 DNA is TGTGCCAGTAGAAGAACTAGCGGGGGTATCGGTGAGACCCAGTACTTC. Its translation: CASRRTSGGIGETQYF. The full variable domain, its missing parts supplied by reference TRBV19 and TRBJ2-5, is DGGITQSPKYLFRKEGQNVTLSCEQNLNHDAMYWYRQDPGQGLRLIYYSQIVNDFQKGDIAEGYSVSREKKESFPLTVTSAQKNPTAFYLCASRRTSGGIGETQYFGPGTRLLVL.

This clone occurred a few times. The rearrangement links TRBV12-3 or TRBV12-4 to TRBJ2-3; 8 bases align to TRBD1. J lost 4 bases, V lost 7 bases, and 4 bases had no gene match. The CDR3 contains 13 residues. In nucleotides, the CDR3 is TGTGCCAGCATCTACAGGGGGGCAGATACGCAGTATTTT. It is translated as CASIYRGADTQYF.

The V gene is TRBV19, the J gene TRBJ2-1; 7 nucleotides align to TRBD2. Per the germline V gene, CDR1 is LNHDA and CDR2 is SQIVND (reference sequence). V lost 6 bases to trimming and J lost 0 bases; unmatched junction nucleotides: 5. CDR3 length equals 15 residues. CDR3 nucleotides: TGTGCCAGTAGAGGACGGGGGGTCTCCTACAATGAGCAGTTCTTC. Its protein product is CASRGRGVSYNEQFF.

The V call is TRBV11-3, the J call TRBJ2-7, with TRBD2 identical over 8 bases. The CDR3 is 18 residues long. The germline gives CDR1 SGHNT, CDR2 YENEEA. The trim removed 4 bases at V and 4 bases at J, leaving 18 bases unmatched. CDR3 amino acids: CASSSSGGGTGVVYEQYF. The DNA for the CDR3 is TGTGCCAGCAGCTCCTCGGGGGGGGGCACGGGAGTGGTTTACGAGCAGTACTTC.

The chain combines TRBV28 with TRBJ2-7, with D possibly being TRBD2 (5 bases). Per the germline V gene, CDR1 is MDHEN and CDR2 is SYDVKM. Between the trimmed V and J ends, which lost 9 bases and 3 bases, there was a span of 12 bases. The CDR3 loop spans 12 amino acids. In DNA, the CDR3 is TGTGCCAGTAGCGAGGCCTTCTACGAGCAGTACTTC. This encodes CASSEAFYEQYF.

The chain carries TRBV9 and TRBJ1-2; TRBD1 aligns across 9 bases. Unmatched junction bases numbered 6, after V lost 4 bases and J lost 8 bases. The CDR3 runs 13 residues. Germline V gene lookup returns CDR1 SGDLS and CDR2 YYNGEE. The CDR3 DNA reads TGTGCCAGCAGCCCAACAGGGGGCCAGGGCTACACCTTC. As protein: CASSPTGGQGYTF.

The V gene is TRBV4-1, the J gene TRBJ1-5; the match to TRBD1 covers 8 bases. This CDR3 comprises 15 residues. Germline assignment: CDR1 MGHRA and CDR2 YSYEKL. Trimming cost V 1 base and J 3 bases; bases outside gene matches: 2. The CDR3 spells CASSQGDRLNQPQHF. The CDR3 coding sequence is TGCGCCAGCAGCCAAGGGGACAGGCTCAATCAGCCCCAGCATTTT.

This clone appeared a single time. The chain has TRBV5-1 and TRBJ2-1, with D perhaps TRBD2 (6 bases). Trimming shortened V by 4 bases and J by 7 bases, and 21 bases separated the two germline ends. The germline gives CDR1 SGHRS, CDR2 YFSETQ. This CDR3 spans 16 amino acids. CDR3 protein: CASSENAGTGGNEQFF. CDR3 sequence (DNA): TGCGCCAGCAGCGAAAATGCCGGGACTGGCGGAAATGAGCAGTTCTTC.

This chain uses TRBV11-2 with TRBJ2-7; no definite D call. The V gene lost 6 bases and the J gene lost 6 bases, with 18 bases spanning the gap. The CDR3 is made up of 14 amino acids. Per germline, CDR1 SGHAT and CDR2 FQNNGV. The CDR3 protein is CASRESVTSGEQYF. The CDR3 nucleotides are TGTGCCAGCAGGGAGTCGGTCACCTCGGGCGAGCAGTACTTC.

The CDR3 protein is CAIRQGAYYGYTF. The CDR3 region has the DNA TGTGCCATCAGACAGGGGGCGTACTATGGCTACACCTTC. The chain couples TRBV10-3 to TRBJ1-2; 9 positions agree with TRBD1. Germline V gives CDR1 ENHRY, CDR2 SYGVKD. The junction had 2 bases not matched to a gene; V was cut back by 6 bases and J by 3 bases. The CDR3 spans 13 residues.

The chain carries TRBV24-1 and TRBJ2-1; a possible D gene is TRBD2 (7 bases). Germline CDR1 KGHDR, CDR2 SFDVKD. Trimming shortened V by 1 base and J by 4 bases, and 13 bases separated the two germline ends. The CDR3 is 16 amino acids. CDR3 DNA: TGTGCCACCAGTGATTTAATCGGGGGGCAATACAATGAGCAGTTCTTC. As protein: CATSDLIGGQYNEQFF.